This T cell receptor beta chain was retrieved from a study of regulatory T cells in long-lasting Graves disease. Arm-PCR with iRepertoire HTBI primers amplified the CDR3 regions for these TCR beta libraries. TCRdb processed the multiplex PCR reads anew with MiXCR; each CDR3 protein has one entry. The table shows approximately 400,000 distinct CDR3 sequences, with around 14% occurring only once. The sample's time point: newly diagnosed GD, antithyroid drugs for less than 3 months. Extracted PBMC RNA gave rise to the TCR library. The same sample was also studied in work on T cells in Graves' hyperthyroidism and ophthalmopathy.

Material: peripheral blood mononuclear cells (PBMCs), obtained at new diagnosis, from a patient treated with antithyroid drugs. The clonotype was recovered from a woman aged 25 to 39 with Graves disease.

The CDR3 nucleotides are TGTGCCAGCAGCGTAGGGGGTAGCCGTATAAACAATGAGCAGTTCTTC. Translation: CASSVGGSRINNEQFF. V gene TRBV9 combines with J gene TRBJ2-1; D gene uncertain. The CDR3 consists of 16 residues. Deletions cut 0 bases from V and 5 bases from J, with 15 bases between. Germline V CDR1 and CDR2: SGDLS, YYNGEE.